The 24 T cell receptor beta chains presented below share a single source sample, sequenced in a study of CD8+ T cells in alopecia areata. Reverse transcription of extracted RNA yielded cDNA, which provided the sequencing template. The assay was immunoSEQ multiplex PCR, and TCRdb's table has in-frame clones only and misses some. The sample lists 150,000 to 200,000 clones; roughly 60% were seen once. Treatment indicated: oral pan-JAK inhibitor, 5-10 mg twice daily. The sequenced sample was CD4+ T cells sorted from blood, obtained at approximately week 60, from a patient treated with tofacitinib. All receptors come from a human donor with alopecia areata.

In this sample, this clone turned up once. The chain has TRBV5-1 and TRBJ2-1; TRBD2 aligns across 7 bases. CDR3 length: 17 amino acids. The junction had 15 bases not matched to a gene; V was cut back by 3 bases and J by 6 bases. Germline V CDR1 and CDR2: SGHRS, YFSETQ. CDR3 DNA sequence: TGCGCCAGCAGCTGGAGCTTTCGGGTGACGGGGGGCAATGAGCAGTTCTTC. It codes for CASSWSFRVTGGNEQFF.

This clone appeared a few times. The chain has TRBV5-1 and TRBJ2-7, with 8 bases lining up with TRBD1. V gave up 4 bases and J gave up 3 bases; unmatched junction bases: 9. The V gene's germline CDR1 is SGHRS and CDR2 YFSETQ. There are 15 residues in the CDR3. The CDR3 nucleotides are TGCGCCAGCAGCCCGGCGCAGGGGGCGGGCTACGAGCAGTACTTC. Protein: CASSPAQGAGYEQYF.

A remark on this clone: Other DNA variants within this sample encode the same CDR3. The V and J genes are TRBV30 and TRBJ1-5; D remains unclear. Trimming pared 0 bases from V and 5 bases from J, leaving 8 bases between. The CDR3 is made up of 13 amino acids. Germline-derived CDR1 and CDR2 are GTSNPN and SVGIG (reference sequence). CDR3 sequence: CAWSVGGYQPQHF. The CDR3, as DNA: TGTGCCTGGAGTGTGGGCGGATATCAGCCCCAGCATTTT. Variable domain in full (rest from reference TRBV30 and TRBJ1-5): SQTIHQWPATLVQPVGSPLSLECTVEGTSNPNLYWYRQAAGRGLQLLFYSVGIGQISSEVPQNLSASRPQDRQFILSSKKLLLSDSGFYLCAWSVGGYQPQHFGDGTRLSIL.

This clone was detected a few times. CDR3 in DNA: TGTGCCGGTACAAGGGAACACCTGAACACTGAAGCTTTCTTT. Translation gives CAGTREHLNTEAFF. The chain has TRBV30 and TRBJ1-1; D not resolved. This CDR3 is 14 amino acids long. With 8 bases removed from V and 0 bases from J, the gap between germline ends came to 16 bases. CDR1 is GTSNPN, CDR2 SVGIG, per germline (reference sequence).

The rearrangement uses TRBV19 and TRBJ1-2; 7 nucleotides match TRBD1. This CDR3 has 14 residues. Germline CDR1 LNHDA, CDR2 SQIVND (reference sequence). The junction had 5 bases not matched to a gene; V was cut back by 6 bases and J by 1 base. This chain's CDR3 is CASSKGTVNYGYTF. In DNA form, the CDR3 reads TGTGCCAGTAGCAAGGGGACAGTTAACTATGGCTACACCTTC.

This clone was detected a few times. The chain couples TRBV30 to TRBJ2-7; 7 bases are shared with TRBD1. Germline V lookup: CDR1 GTSNPN, CDR2 SVGIG (reference sequence). The junction had 4 bases not matched to a gene; V was cut back by 3 bases and J by 2 bases. The CDR3 has 13 amino acids. The CDR3 DNA follows: TGTGCCTGGAGGAAAGGGGGCGCCTACGAGCAGTACTTC. It specifies CAWRKGGAYEQYF.

The chain carries TRBV4-1 and TRBJ2-3; perhaps TRBD1 as D (6 bases). The V end was cut by 0 bases, the J end by 10 bases, with 14 bases between. This CDR3 is built from 14 residues. CDR1 and CDR2 (germline): MGHRA, YSYEKL. CDR3 in amino acids: CASSQDHGQGSQYF. The CDR3 DNA follows: TGCGCCAGCAGCCAAGATCACGGGCAGGGGTCGCAGTATTTT.

The chain employs TRBV6-6 and TRBJ2-5; TRBD2 might be the D (6 bases). The CDR3 covers 12 residues. V was shortened by 6 bases and J by 1 base, with 6 bases between the two germline ends. CDR1 and CDR2 (germline): MNHNY, SVGAGI (reference sequence). The CDR3 nucleotides read TGTGCCAGCAGCGGGAGCCAAGAGACCCAGTACTTC. Translated: CASSGSQETQYF.

This clone was counted a few times. In the same sample, other DNA sequences code for this CDR3. The rearrangement joins TRBV5-1 to TRBJ1-1; D is uncertain. The CDR3 totals 13 residues. CDR1 is SGHRS, CDR2 YFSETQ, per germline. Trimming removed 5 bases at V and 0 bases at J, with 8 bases between. The CDR3 reads CASSLGLNTEAFF. In DNA form, the CDR3 reads TGCGCCAGCAGTCTGGGCTTGAACACTGAAGCTTTCTTT. The full variable domain, its missing parts supplied by reference TRBV5-1 and TRBJ1-1, is KAGVTQTPRYLIKTRGQQVTLSCSPISGHRSVSWYQQTPGQGLQFLFEYFSETQRNKGNFPGRFSGRQFSNSRSEMNVSTLELGDSALYLCASSLGLNTEAFFGQGTRLTVV.

This clone was observed a few times. CDR3 sequence: CASSLAGTAEAFF. CDR3 sequence (DNA): TGCGCCAGCAGCTTGGCGGGAACCGCTGAAGCTTTCTTT. The chain uses TRBV5-1 and TRBJ1-1, with D hard to call. Looked up from germline, CDR1 is SGHRS and CDR2 is YFSETQ. The CDR3 runs 13 residues. The germline V and J ends were trimmed by 0 bases and 6 bases, with 9 bases remaining between them.

This sequence joins TRBV23-1 and TRBJ1-2, with D uncertain. TRBV23-1 is treated as an ORF (open reading frame) with a function not yet certain. This CDR3 has 10 amino acids. V lost 8 bases to trimming and J lost 3 bases, with 4 bases between them. The chain's CDR3 is CASGYYGYTF. The CDR3 DNA follows: TGCGCCAGCGGATACTATGGCTACACCTTC.

This clone was counted only a few times. The genes are TRBV10-2 and TRBJ1-1, with D possibly matching TRBD1 (6 bases). The CDR3 is 11 residues long. V dropped 4 bases and J dropped 10 bases, with 10 bases sitting between them. CDR1 is WSHSY, CDR2 SAAADI, per germline. The CDR3 protein is CASSGLGGAFF. CDR3 DNA sequence: TGCGCCAGCAGTGGTCTAGGGGGAGCTTTCTTT.

This clone was detected only a few times. The rearrangement joins TRBV7-9 to TRBJ2-1, with D perhaps matching TRBD2 (6 bases). The V and J ends lost 5 bases and 1 base respectively, with 15 bases between them. The germline gives CDR1 SEHNR, CDR2 FQNEAQ (reference sequence). This CDR3 is 16 amino acids long. CDR3 amino acids: CASSQNRAGSYNEQFF. The CDR3, as DNA: TGTGCCAGCAGCCAAAATAGGGCGGGGTCCTACAATGAGCAGTTCTTC.

The V gene is TRBV5-1, the J gene TRBJ1-1; weak D call: TRBD1 (6 bases). The CDR3 spans 14 residues. The germline gives CDR1 SGHRS, CDR2 YFSETQ. Trimming left V 3 bases short and J 11 bases short, with 20 bases between. The CDR3 DNA is TGCGCCAGCAGCTCTACAGGGTTTACCGTGGACGCTTTCTTT. It translates to CASSSTGFTVDAFF.

This clone was seen a few times. The rearrangement links TRBV7-2 to TRBJ2-1, with 8 bases lining up with TRBD1. Trimming took 5 bases from V and 7 from J; bases not matched to a gene: 4. Germline V lookup: CDR1 SGHTA, CDR2 FQGNSA. The CDR3 has 13 residues. CDR3 amino acids: CASSQGAGNEQFF. In DNA, the CDR3 is TGTGCCAGCAGCCAGGGGGCAGGGAATGAGCAGTTCTTC.

The chain is built from TRBV6-5 and TRBJ2-1; 8 bases fit TRBD1. CDR1 MNHEY and CDR2 SVGAGI come from the germline V gene. V was clipped by 0 bases and J by 7 bases; unmatched bases: 5. There are 15 residues in the CDR3. In nucleotides, the CDR3 is TGTGCCAGCAGTTACTCTCCAGGGGGCCTAAATGAGCAGTTCTTC. Amino acid sequence: CASSYSPGGLNEQFF.

In nucleotides, the CDR3 is TGTGCCAGCAGCTTGTGGAGGGGGCGGGCAACTAATGAAAAACTGTTTTTT. This translates into CASSLWRGRATNEKLFF. The chain is built from TRBV5-6 and TRBJ1-4, with 7 positions matching TRBD1. Germline-derived CDR1 and CDR2 are SGHDT and YYEEEE. The CDR3 extends over 17 amino acids. Trimming removed 1 base from V and 0 bases from J; junction bases left unmatched: 6.

The CDR3 sequence is CASSPRDTHRGEKLFF. The CDR3 DNA sequence: TGCGCCAGCAGCCCCCGGGACACCCACCGGGGGGAAAAACTGTTTTTT. V is TRBV4-1 and J is TRBJ1-4; TRBD1 is a possible D gene (6 bases). The germline V and J ends were trimmed by 4 bases and 8 bases, with 20 bases remaining between them. The CDR3 sequence is 16 residues long. Per the germline V gene, CDR1 is MGHRA and CDR2 is YSYEKL.

This clone was observed a handful of times. This CDR3 reads CASSYRTGESPLHF. The DNA for the CDR3 is TGTGCCAGCAGTTACAGGACAGGGGAGTCACCCCTCCACTTT. This chain connects TRBV6-5 to TRBJ1-6; 9 nucleotides line up with TRBD1. The CDR3 has 14 amino acids. The V segment lost 2 bases and the J segment 10 bases; nucleotides outside the gene matches: 3. Germline assignment: CDR1 MNHEY and CDR2 SVGAGI.

The chain is built from TRBV20-1 and TRBJ1-1, with D tentatively TRBD1 (6 bases). V dropped 8 bases and J dropped 7 bases, with 11 bases sitting between them. Germline lookup yields CDR1 DFQATT and CDR2 SNEGSKA (reference sequence). The CDR3 consists of 10 residues. The CDR3 is CSSQGFEAFF. CDR3 coding DNA: TGCAGTTCACAGGGATTTGAAGCTTTCTTT.

V and J are TRBV30 and TRBJ1-5, with no clear D. Germline CDR1 and CDR2: GTSNPN and SVGIG (reference sequence). V was shortened by 3 bases and J by 4 bases, with 13 bases between the two germline ends. CDR3 size: 14 residues. The CDR3 loop reads CAWSDTNRNQPQHF. Written as DNA, the CDR3 is TGTGCCTGGAGCGACACAAATCGTAATCAGCCCCAGCATTTT.

This clone was observed a few times. The rearrangement links TRBV21-1 to TRBJ1-3. TRBV21-1 is a documented pseudogene. The CDR3 contains 13 residues. The CDR3 coding sequence is TGTGCCAGCAGCAAACGACCCGGAAACACCATATATTTT. Its translation: CASSKRPGNTIYF.

The chain links TRBV5-1 to TRBJ1-1; D gene ambiguous. The CDR3 runs 14 residues. The V end was cut by 0 bases, the J end by 4 bases, with 10 bases between. Germline V gene sequence: CDR1 SGHRS, CDR2 YFSETQ. The CDR3 reads CASSLDGGSTEAFF. The CDR3 coding sequence is TGCGCCAGCAGCTTGGACGGAGGGAGCACTGAAGCTTTCTTT.

This chain uses TRBV7-9 with TRBJ1-2; D ambiguous. The CDR3 loop spans 15 amino acids. Deletions cut 6 bases from V and 2 bases from J, with 16 bases between. Germline values: CDR1 SEHNR, CDR2 FQNEAQ (reference sequence). The CDR3 bases are TGTGCCAGCAGGCAGAATGACATGCGGAACTATGGCTACACCTTC. The encoded protein is CASRQNDMRNYGYTF.